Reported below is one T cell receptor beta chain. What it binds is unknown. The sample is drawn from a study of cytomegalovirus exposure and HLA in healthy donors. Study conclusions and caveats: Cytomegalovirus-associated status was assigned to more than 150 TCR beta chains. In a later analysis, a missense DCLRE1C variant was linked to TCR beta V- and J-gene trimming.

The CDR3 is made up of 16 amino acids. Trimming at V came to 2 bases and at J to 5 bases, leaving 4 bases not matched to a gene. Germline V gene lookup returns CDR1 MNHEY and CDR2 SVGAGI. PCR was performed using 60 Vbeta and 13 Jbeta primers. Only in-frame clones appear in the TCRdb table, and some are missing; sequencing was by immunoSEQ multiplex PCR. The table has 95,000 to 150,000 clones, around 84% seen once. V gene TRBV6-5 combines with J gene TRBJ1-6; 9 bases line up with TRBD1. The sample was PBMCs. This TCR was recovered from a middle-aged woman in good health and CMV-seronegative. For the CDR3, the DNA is TGTGCCAGCAGTTACGAAGGGACAGGGAATAATTCACCCCTCCACTTT. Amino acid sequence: CASSYEGTGNNSPLHF.